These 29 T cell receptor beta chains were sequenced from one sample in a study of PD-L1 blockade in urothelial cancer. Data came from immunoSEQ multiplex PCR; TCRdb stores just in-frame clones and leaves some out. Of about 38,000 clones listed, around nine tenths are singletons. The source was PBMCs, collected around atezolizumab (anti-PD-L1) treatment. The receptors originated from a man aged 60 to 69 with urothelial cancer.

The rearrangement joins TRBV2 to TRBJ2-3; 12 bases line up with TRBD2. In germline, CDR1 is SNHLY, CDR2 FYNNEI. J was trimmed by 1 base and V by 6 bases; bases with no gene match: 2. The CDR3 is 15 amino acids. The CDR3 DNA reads TGTGCCAGCAGCCTAGCGGGGGGGGGCACAGATACGCAGTATTTT. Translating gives CASSLAGGGTDTQYF.

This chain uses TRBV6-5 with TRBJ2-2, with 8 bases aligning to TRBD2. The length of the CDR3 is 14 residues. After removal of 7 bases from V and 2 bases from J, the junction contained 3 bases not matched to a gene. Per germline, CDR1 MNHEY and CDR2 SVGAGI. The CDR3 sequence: CASTGGRNTGELFF. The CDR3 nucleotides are TGTGCCAGCACGGGGGGGCGAAACACCGGGGAGCTGTTTTTT.

The CDR3: CASSRQGGEQFF. The CDR3 bases are TGTGCCAGCAGCCGACAGGGTGGGGAGCAGTTCTTC. The chain is built from TRBV7-2 and TRBJ2-1, with TRBD1 identical over 7 bases. This CDR3 comprises 12 residues. The V gene's germline CDR1 is SGHTA and CDR2 FQGNSA. The V segment lost 5 bases and the J segment 10 bases; nucleotides outside the gene matches: 5.

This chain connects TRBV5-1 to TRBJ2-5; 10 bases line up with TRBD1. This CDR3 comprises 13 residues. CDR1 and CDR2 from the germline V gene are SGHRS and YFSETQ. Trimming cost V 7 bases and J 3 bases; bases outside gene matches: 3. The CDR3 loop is CASGTGEKETQYF. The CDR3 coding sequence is TGCGCCAGCGGGACAGGGGAAAAAGAGACCCAGTACTTC.

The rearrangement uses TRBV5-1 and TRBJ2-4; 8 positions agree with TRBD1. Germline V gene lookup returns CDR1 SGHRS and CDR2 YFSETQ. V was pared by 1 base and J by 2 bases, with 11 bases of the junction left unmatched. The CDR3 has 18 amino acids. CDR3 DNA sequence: TGCGCCAGCAGCTTGCCAGGGGGCAGAGTAGGAACCAAAAACATTCAGTACTTC. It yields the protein CASSLPGGRVGTKNIQYF.

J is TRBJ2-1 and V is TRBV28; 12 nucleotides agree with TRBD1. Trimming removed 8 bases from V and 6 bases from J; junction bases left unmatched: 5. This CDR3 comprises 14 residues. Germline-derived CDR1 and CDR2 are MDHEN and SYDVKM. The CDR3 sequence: CASVRDRGLNEQFF. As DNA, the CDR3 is TGTGCCAGCGTCCGGGACAGGGGGCTCAATGAGCAGTTCTTC.

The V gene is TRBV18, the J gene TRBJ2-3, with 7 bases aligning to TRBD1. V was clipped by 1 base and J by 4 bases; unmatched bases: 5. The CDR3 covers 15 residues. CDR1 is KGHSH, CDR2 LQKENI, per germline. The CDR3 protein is CASSPQIGGADTQYF. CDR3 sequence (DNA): TGTGCCAGCTCACCACAGATAGGGGGCGCAGATACGCAGTATTTT.

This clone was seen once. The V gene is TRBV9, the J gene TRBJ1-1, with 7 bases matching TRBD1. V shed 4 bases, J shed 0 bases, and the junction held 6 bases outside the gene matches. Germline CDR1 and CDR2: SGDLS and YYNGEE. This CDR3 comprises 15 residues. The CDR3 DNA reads TGTGCCAGCAGCCCCAGGGGGAACATGAACACTGAAGCTTTCTTT. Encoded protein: CASSPRGNMNTEAFF.

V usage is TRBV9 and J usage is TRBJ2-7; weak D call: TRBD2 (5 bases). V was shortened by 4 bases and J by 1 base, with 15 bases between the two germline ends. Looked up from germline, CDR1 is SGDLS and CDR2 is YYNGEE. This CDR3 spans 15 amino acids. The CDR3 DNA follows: TGTGCCAGCAGCCCCATGGAGCTAGCATCCTACGAGCAGTACTTC. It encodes CASSPMELASYEQYF.

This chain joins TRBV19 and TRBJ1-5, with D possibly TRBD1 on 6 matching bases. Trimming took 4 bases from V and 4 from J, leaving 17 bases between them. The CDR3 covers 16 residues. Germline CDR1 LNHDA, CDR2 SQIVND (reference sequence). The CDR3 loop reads CASSSSRTENNQPQHF. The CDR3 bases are TGTGCCAGTAGTAGTAGTAGGACAGAGAATAATCAGCCCCAGCATTTT.

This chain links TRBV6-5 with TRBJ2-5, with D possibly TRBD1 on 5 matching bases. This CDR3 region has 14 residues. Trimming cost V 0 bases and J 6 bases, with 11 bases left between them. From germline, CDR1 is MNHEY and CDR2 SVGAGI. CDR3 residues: CASSYSQGLQTQYF. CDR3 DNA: TGTGCCAGCAGTTACTCCCAGGGTCTGCAGACCCAGTACTTC.

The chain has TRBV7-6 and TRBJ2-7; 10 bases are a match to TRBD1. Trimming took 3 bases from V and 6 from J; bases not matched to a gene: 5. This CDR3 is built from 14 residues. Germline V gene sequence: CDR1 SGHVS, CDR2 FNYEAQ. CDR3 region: CASSFHGTGVEQYF. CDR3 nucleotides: TGTGCCAGCAGCTTCCACGGGACAGGGGTCGAGCAGTACTTC.

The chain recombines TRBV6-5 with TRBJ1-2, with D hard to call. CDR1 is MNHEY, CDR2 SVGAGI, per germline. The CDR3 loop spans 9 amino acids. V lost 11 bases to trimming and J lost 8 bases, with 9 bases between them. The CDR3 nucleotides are TGTGCCCTCCCCGGGGGCTACACCTTC. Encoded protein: CALPGGYTF.

The CDR3 region has the DNA TGTGCCTGGAGTATACAGTCCTACAATGAGCAGTTCTTC. The encoded protein is CAWSIQSYNEQFF. The chain joins TRBV30 to TRBJ2-1, with no clear D. V shed 2 bases and J shed 1 base, with 6 bases lying between them. Germline values: CDR1 GTSNPN, CDR2 SVGIG (reference sequence). The CDR3 is 13 amino acids.

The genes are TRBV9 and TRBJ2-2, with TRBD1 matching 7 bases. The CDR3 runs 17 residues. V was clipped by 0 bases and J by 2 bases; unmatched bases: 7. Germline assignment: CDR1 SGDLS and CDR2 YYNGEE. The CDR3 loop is CASSVVSGQINTGELFF. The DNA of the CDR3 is TGTGCCAGCAGCGTAGTGTCGGGACAGATAAACACCGGGGAGCTGTTTTTT.

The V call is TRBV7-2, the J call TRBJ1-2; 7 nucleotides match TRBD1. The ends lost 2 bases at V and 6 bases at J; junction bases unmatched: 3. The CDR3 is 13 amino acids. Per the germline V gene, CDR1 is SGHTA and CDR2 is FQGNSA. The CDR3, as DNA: TGTGCCAGCAGCTTAAACCAGGGGGATGGCTACACCTTC. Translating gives CASSLNQGDGYTF.

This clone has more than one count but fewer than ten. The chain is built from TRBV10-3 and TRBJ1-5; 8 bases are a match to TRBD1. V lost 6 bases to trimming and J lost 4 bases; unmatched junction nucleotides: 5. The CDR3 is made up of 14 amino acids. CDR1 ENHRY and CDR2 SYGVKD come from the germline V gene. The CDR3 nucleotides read TGTGCCATCAGAGAGGGACAGGAGAATCAGCCCCAGCATTTT. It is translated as CAIREGQENQPQHF.

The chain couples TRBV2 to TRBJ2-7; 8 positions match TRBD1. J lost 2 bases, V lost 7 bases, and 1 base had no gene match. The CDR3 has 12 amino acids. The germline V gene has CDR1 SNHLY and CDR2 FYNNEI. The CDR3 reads CASMGQAYEQYF. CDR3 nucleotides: TGTGCCAGCATGGGACAGGCCTACGAGCAGTACTTC.

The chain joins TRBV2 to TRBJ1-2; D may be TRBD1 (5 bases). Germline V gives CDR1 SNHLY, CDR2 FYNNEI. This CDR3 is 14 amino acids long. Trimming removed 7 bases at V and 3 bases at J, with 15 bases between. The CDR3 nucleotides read TGTGCCAGCATTCCGGGGGGAGAATACTATGGCTACACCTTC. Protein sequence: CASIPGGEYYGYTF.

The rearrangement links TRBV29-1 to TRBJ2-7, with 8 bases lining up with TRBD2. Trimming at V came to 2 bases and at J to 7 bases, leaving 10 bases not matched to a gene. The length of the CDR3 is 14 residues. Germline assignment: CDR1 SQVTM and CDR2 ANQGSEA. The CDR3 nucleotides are TGCAGCGTTGAACCCAAATCTAGCGGGTCGGAGCAGTACTTC. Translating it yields CSVEPKSSGSEQYF.

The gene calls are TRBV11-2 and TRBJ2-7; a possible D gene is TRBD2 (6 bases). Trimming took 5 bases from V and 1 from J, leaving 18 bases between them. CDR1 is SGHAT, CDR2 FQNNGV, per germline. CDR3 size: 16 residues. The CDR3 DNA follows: TGTGCCAGCAGCCCCCGCGGGGCAGGAGGTTCCTACGAGCAGTACTTC. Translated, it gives CASSPRGAGGSYEQYF.

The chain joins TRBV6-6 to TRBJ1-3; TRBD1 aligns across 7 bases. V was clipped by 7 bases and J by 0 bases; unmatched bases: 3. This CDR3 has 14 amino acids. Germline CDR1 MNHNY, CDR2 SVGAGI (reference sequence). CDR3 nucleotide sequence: TGTGCCAGCACTGGGACAGTCTCTGGAAACACCATATATTTT. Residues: CASTGTVSGNTIYF.

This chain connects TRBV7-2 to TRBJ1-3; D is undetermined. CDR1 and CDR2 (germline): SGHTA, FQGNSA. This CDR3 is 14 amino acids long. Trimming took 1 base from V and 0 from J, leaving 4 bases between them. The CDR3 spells CASSLDSSGNTIYF. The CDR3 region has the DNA TGTGCCAGCAGCTTAGACAGCTCTGGAAACACCATATATTTT.

The CDR3 coding sequence is TGTGCCTGGAGCCGTCCCGGGACAGGGAATTACGAGCAGTACTTC. It specifies CAWSRPGTGNYEQYF. The rearrangement uses TRBV30 and TRBJ2-7; 9 bases agree with TRBD1. V lost 3 bases to trimming and J lost 4 bases; unmatched junction nucleotides: 10. Per the germline V gene, CDR1 is GTSNPN and CDR2 is SVGIG (reference sequence). CDR3 size: 15 residues.

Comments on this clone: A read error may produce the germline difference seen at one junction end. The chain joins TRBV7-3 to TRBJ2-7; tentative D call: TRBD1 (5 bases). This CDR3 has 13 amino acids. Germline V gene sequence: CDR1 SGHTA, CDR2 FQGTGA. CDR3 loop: CASSQTVSHEQYF. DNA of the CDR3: TGTGCCAGCAGTCAGACAGTCTCCCACGAGCAGTACTTC.

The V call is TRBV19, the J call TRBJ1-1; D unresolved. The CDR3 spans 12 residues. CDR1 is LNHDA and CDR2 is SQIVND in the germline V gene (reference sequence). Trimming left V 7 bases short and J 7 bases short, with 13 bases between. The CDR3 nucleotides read TGTGCCAGTAAAAGTCGGCAGGATGAAGCTTTCTTT. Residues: CASKSRQDEAFF.

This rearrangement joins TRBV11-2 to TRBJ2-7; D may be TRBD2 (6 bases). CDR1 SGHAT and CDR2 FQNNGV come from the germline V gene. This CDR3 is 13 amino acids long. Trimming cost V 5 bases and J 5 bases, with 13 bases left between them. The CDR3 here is CASSPPGVHEQYF. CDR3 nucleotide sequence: TGTGCCAGCAGCCCCCCGGGAGTCCACGAGCAGTACTTC. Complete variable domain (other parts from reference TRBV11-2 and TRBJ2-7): EAGVAQSPRYKIIEKRQSVAFWCNPISGHATLYWYQQILGQGPKLLIQFQNNGVVDDSQLPKDRFSAERLKGVDSTLKIQPAKLEDSAVYLCASSPPGVHEQYFGPGTRLTVT.

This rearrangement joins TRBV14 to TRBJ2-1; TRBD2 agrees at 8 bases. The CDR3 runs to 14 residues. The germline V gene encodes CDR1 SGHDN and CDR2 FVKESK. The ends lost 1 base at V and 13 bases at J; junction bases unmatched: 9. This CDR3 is CASSQVIGSGTQFF. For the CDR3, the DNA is TGTGCCAGCAGCCAAGTGATTGGTAGCGGGACTCAGTTCTTC.

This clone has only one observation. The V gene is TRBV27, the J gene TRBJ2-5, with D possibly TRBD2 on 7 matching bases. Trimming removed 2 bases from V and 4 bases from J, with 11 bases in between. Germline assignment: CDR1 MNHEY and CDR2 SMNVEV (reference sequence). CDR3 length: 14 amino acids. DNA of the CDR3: TGTGCCAGCAGTTTAGAGGGGGGGAGAGAGACCCAGTACTTC. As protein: CASSLEGGRETQYF.